Each of the 27 T cell receptor beta chains below was sequenced from the same sample in a study of shared clonotypes between healthy human individuals. Some clones are missing from TCRdb's copy, which holds only in-frame ones; the method was immunoSEQ multiplex PCR. The sample consists of over a million clones, about 80% of them appearing once. Sequencing input: memory CD4+ T cells sorted from blood. Subset given: CD45RA-negative fraction. Source of these receptors: a man between 18 and 29 years old in good health.

The chain recombines TRBV9 with TRBJ2-5; D is ambiguous. Trimming removed 0 bases at V and 0 bases at J, with 6 bases between. Germline V gene lookup returns CDR1 SGDLS and CDR2 YYNGEE. This CDR3 is built from 14 residues. The CDR3 protein is CASSVAPYQETQYF. The CDR3 region has the DNA TGTGCCAGCAGCGTAGCCCCGTACCAAGAGACCCAGTACTTC.

V gene TRBV4-3 combines with J gene TRBJ2-1; D is uncertain. Germline loops: CDR1 LGHNA, CDR2 YSLEER. The CDR3 consists of 16 residues. The ends were cut back, 3 bases at V and 6 bases at J, with 18 bases in the middle. The CDR3 DNA follows: TGCGCCAGCAGCCACTCGGGCGCCCAAACTCGCAATGAGCAGTTCTTC. Translation: CASSHSGAQTRNEQFF.

This chain connects TRBV15 to TRBJ1-4; TRBD1 aligns across 8 bases. From germline, CDR1 is LNHNV and CDR2 YYDKDF (reference sequence). This CDR3 has 16 residues. Trimming removed 5 bases from V and 7 bases from J; junction bases left unmatched: 12. DNA for the CDR3: TGTGCCACCAGCTCGACAGGGGAGGTAGTAATTGAAAAACTGTTTTTT. Translating gives CATSSTGEVVIEKLFF.

The CDR3 sequence: CASSLGAHSGNTIYF. In DNA, the CDR3 is TGTGCCAGCAGTCTTGGGGCTCACTCTGGAAACACCATATATTTT. The chain combines TRBV6-1 with TRBJ1-3, with D tentatively TRBD1 (5 bases). The ends were cut back, 5 bases at V and 0 bases at J, with 11 bases in the middle. This CDR3 has 15 amino acids. The germline V gene has CDR1 MNHNS and CDR2 SASEGT.

The V call is TRBV6-1, the J call TRBJ2-7; D gene uncertain. Germline V gene sequence: CDR1 MNHNS, CDR2 SASEGT. This CDR3 has 14 residues. Trimming left V 4 bases short and J 2 bases short, with 12 bases between. The CDR3 nucleotides are TGTGCCAGCAGTGGGTGGGATGAAGCCTACGAGCAGTACTTC. Its protein is CASSGWDEAYEQYF.

This clone was seen only once. The chain links TRBV29-1 to TRBJ2-1; D not certain. The CDR3 consists of 9 residues. From germline, CDR1 is SQVTM and CDR2 ANQGSEA. The ends were cut back, 4 bases at V and 9 bases at J, with 4 bases in the middle. In DNA form, the CDR3 reads TGCAGCGTTGCTCCTGAGCAGTTCTTC. This encodes CSVAPEQFF.

Points on this clone: The identical CDR3 is also encoded by other nucleotide sequences in the sample. This rearrangement joins TRBV2 to TRBJ2-5, with D possibly matching TRBD1 (6 bases). The V and J ends lost 7 bases and 5 bases respectively, with 11 bases between them. The CDR3 totals 12 residues. CDR1 SNHLY and CDR2 FYNNEI come from the germline V gene. For the CDR3, the DNA is TGTGCCAGCATGGAGCAGGGGGAGACCCAGTACTTC. This sequence encodes CASMEQGETQYF.

This clone occurred a few times. V and J are TRBV28 and TRBJ2-3; 12 nucleotides align to TRBD2. Trimming at V came to 7 bases and at J to 4 bases, leaving 3 bases not matched to a gene. The CDR3 is 14 amino acids. Germline V gene data show CDR1 as MDHEN and CDR2 as SYDVKM. In nucleotides, the CDR3 is TGTGCCAGCACCTGGACTAGCGGGGCAGATACGCAGTATTTT. As protein: CASTWTSGADTQYF.

The chain joins TRBV28 to TRBJ2-2; D is perhaps TRBD1 (6 bases). V shed 4 bases and J shed 7 bases, with 25 bases lying between them. In germline, CDR1 is MDHEN, CDR2 SYDVKM. CDR3 length: 18 amino acids. This CDR3 reads CASSSLGASVRTVGELFF. CDR3 sequence (DNA): TGTGCCAGCAGTTCGCTGGGGGCGAGCGTTAGAACGGTCGGGGAGCTGTTTTTT.

The chain carries TRBV7-9 and TRBJ2-3; TRBD2 is a possible D gene (6 bases). The CDR3 extends over 15 amino acids. The germline V and J ends were trimmed by 5 bases and 0 bases, with 12 bases remaining between them. CDR1 and CDR2 (germline): SEHNR, FQNEAQ (reference sequence). CDR3 coding DNA: TGTGCCAGCAGCATCCGTCGGGGGAGCACAGATACGCAGTATTTT. Encoded protein: CASSIRRGSTDTQYF.

The chain links TRBV19 to TRBJ2-7; a weak D match, TRBD2 (6 bases). Germline V gene lookup returns CDR1 LNHDA and CDR2 SQIVND (reference sequence). The ends were cut back, 4 bases at V and 7 bases at J, with 11 bases in the middle. This CDR3 comprises 12 residues. The CDR3 DNA reads as TGTGCCAGTAGTACCGCCGGAGGGGAGCAGTACTTC. As protein: CASSTAGGEQYF.

This clone has just one count. The rearrangement links TRBV30 to TRBJ2-1; no definite D call. V lost 2 bases and J lost 2, with 10 bases in between. Germline V gives CDR1 GTSNPN, CDR2 SVGIG (reference sequence). This CDR3 region has 14 residues. CDR3 nucleotide sequence: TGTGCCTGGAGTTATTCAGGCGCCTACAATGAGCAGTTCTTC. Its translation is CAWSYSGAYNEQFF.

The V and J genes are TRBV4-2 and TRBJ2-7, with TRBD2 identical over 9 bases. V lost 4 bases to trimming and J lost 5 bases; unmatched junction nucleotides: 12. The CDR3 covers 16 residues. Germline V CDR1 and CDR2: LGHNA, YNFKEQ. The CDR3 spells CASSPLGAGGRDEQYF. The CDR3, as DNA: TGTGCCAGCAGCCCCCTCGGAGCGGGGGGTAGGGACGAGCAGTACTTC.

V and J are TRBV11-3 and TRBJ2-1; the match to TRBD2 covers 14 bases. Germline values: CDR1 SGHNT, CDR2 YENEEA. Trimming cost V 5 bases and J 6 bases; bases outside gene matches: 3. This CDR3 region has 15 residues. CDR3 sequence (DNA): TGTGCCAGCAGCCCGGGGACTAGCGGGAGCAATGAGCAGTTCTTC. Its translation: CASSPGTSGSNEQFF.

The chain's CDR3 is CASSKSGTYNEQFF. CDR3 nucleotide sequence: TGCGCCAGCAGTAAAAGCGGAACCTACAATGAGCAGTTCTTC. The V call is TRBV4-1, the J call TRBJ2-1; TRBD2 is a possible D gene (5 bases). This CDR3 has 14 residues. Trimming removed 6 bases at V and 2 bases at J, with 11 bases between. The germline CDR1 and CDR2 sequences are MGHRA and YSYEKL.

The chain is built from TRBV5-1 and TRBJ2-1; D is unclear. Germline lookup yields CDR1 SGHRS and CDR2 YFSETQ. The V end was cut by 4 bases, the J end by 5 bases, with 7 bases between. The CDR3 covers 12 residues. The CDR3 DNA follows: TGCGCCAGCAGCGTCTCAGACAATGAGCAGTTCTTC. It is translated as CASSVSDNEQFF.

A remark on this clone: A far bigger clonotype differs at one base, so this is likely a read error. This specimen includes other DNA sequences encoding the same CDR3. The J gene is TRBJ1-6, the V gene TRBV13, with TRBD1 matching over 10 bases. From germline, CDR1 is PRHDT and CDR2 FYEKMQ (reference sequence). This CDR3 comprises 16 residues. V was clipped by 1 base and J by 9 bases; unmatched bases: 6. This chain's CDR3 is CASSLVEGTGASPLHF. CDR3 DNA: TGTGCCAGCAGCTTAGTCGAAGGGACAGGGGCTTCACCCCTCCACTTT.

The chain recombines TRBV5-4 with TRBJ2-5, with 8 bases matching TRBD1. The V gene end was trimmed by 0 bases and the J gene end by 2 bases; junction bases not matched to a gene: 3. Germline V gene sequence: CDR1 SGHNT, CDR2 YYREEE (reference sequence). This CDR3 spans 15 amino acids. The CDR3 DNA reads as TGTGCCAGCAGCTTGGGCAGGGGGCAGCAAGAGACCCAGTACTTC. This sequence encodes CASSLGRGQQETQYF.

The chain employs TRBV5-6 and TRBJ2-1, with 9 bases aligning to TRBD2. After removal of 2 bases from V and 7 bases from J, the junction contained 4 bases not matched to a gene. This CDR3 has 14 residues. Per germline, CDR1 SGHDT and CDR2 YYEEEE. The CDR3 DNA follows: TGTGCCAGCAGCTTCGGTAGCGGGAGAAATGAGCAGTTCTTC. Amino acids: CASSFGSGRNEQFF.

Details on this clone: This same CDR3 is encoded by further DNA sequences in the sample. The chain couples TRBV4-3 to TRBJ2-7; possibly TRBD2 for D (5 bases). This CDR3 region has 13 residues. In germline, CDR1 is LGHNA, CDR2 YSLEER. V shed 0 bases and J shed 6 bases, with 9 bases lying between them. The CDR3 DNA reads as TGCGCCAGCAGCCAAGATAGAGGGCGCGAGCAGTACTTC. Amino acids: CASSQDRGREQYF.

V gene TRBV7-2 combines with J gene TRBJ1-3; 7 bases agree with TRBD1. The V gene's germline CDR1 is SGHTA and CDR2 FQGNSA. The CDR3 consists of 16 residues. Trimming cost V 6 bases and J 0 bases; bases outside gene matches: 8. The CDR3, as DNA: TGTGCCAGCAGAGCGGTGACAGGGACCTCTGGAAACACCATATATTTT. Protein: CASRAVTGTSGNTIYF.

The rearrangement joins TRBV11-2 to TRBJ1-3; tentative D call: TRBD1 (6 bases). The V end was cut by 6 bases, the J end by 0 bases, with 15 bases between. Germline-derived CDR1 and CDR2 are SGHAT and FQNNGV. This CDR3 is 16 amino acids long. This chain's CDR3 is CASSPRGQLSGNTIYF. The CDR3 DNA reads as TGTGCCAGCAGTCCTCGGGGACAACTCTCTGGAAACACCATATATTTT.

The J gene is TRBJ2-3, the V gene TRBV6-5, with D maybe TRBD1 (5 bases). The germline CDR1 and CDR2 sequences are MNHEY and SVGAGI. V dropped 2 bases and J dropped 6 bases, with 9 bases sitting between them. This CDR3 contains 13 residues. The CDR3 loop is CASSYLPGDTQYF. The CDR3 DNA sequence: TGTGCCAGCAGTTACCTCCCAGGGGATACGCAGTATTTT.

This clone has only one observation. The chain is built from TRBV29-1 and TRBJ2-3; weak D call: TRBD1 (5 bases). Trimming removed 6 bases at V and 0 bases at J, with 13 bases between. The CDR3 length is 14 residues. CDR1 and CDR2 (germline): SQVTM, ANQGSEA. This chain's CDR3 is CSVRQSLSTDTQYF. The CDR3 nucleotides read TGCAGCGTCCGACAGTCACTTAGCACAGATACGCAGTATTTT.

This chain connects TRBV2 to TRBJ2-7, with D possibly matching TRBD1 (6 bases). CDR1 and CDR2 from the germline V gene are SNHLY and FYNNEI. Trimming took off 7 bases at V and 6 bases at J, with 13 bases between the two ends. The CDR3 is made up of 12 amino acids. The CDR3 nucleotides are TGTGCCAGCACCCTAGGACAGACCGAGCAGTACTTC. Encoded protein: CASTLGQTEQYF.

This rearrangement joins TRBV27 to TRBJ1-1, with D hard to call. The germline gives CDR1 MNHEY, CDR2 SMNVEV (reference sequence). V dropped 1 base and J dropped 2 bases, with 8 bases sitting between them. The CDR3 sequence is 14 residues long. The CDR3 DNA reads TGTGCCAGCAGTTTATTATCCGGAAACACTGAAGCTTTCTTT. Translated, it gives CASSLLSGNTEAFF.

This rearrangement joins TRBV7-8 to TRBJ1-2; TRBD1 is a possible D gene (6 bases). The V and J ends lost 4 bases and 5 bases respectively, with 17 bases between them. This CDR3 is 15 amino acids long. Germline lookup yields CDR1 SGHVS and CDR2 FQNEAQ. The CDR3: CASSSRPQGLYGYTF. The DNA for the CDR3 is TGTGCCAGCAGCTCGAGACCACAGGGTCTGTATGGCTACACCTTC.